Following are 30 T cell receptor beta chains from one sample sequenced in a study of blood T cell repertoires in COVID-19. The protocol was immunoSEQ multiplex PCR, while the TCRdb copy is restricted to in-frame clones and leaves out a portion. The repertoire has fewer than 200,000 clones, about 86% of them found once; the top ten carry 3.5% to 4%. Material: PBMCs or T cells enriched from blood (not recorded which). All receptors derive from a woman aged 45-65 years in a cohort exposed to, infected with or recovered from COVID-19 (not recorded which).

This chain connects TRBV7-8 to TRBJ2-1, with 16 bases fitting TRBD2. J was trimmed by 10 bases and V by 5 bases; bases with no gene match: 5. This CDR3 comprises 15 residues. The germline gives CDR1 SGHVS, CDR2 FQNEAQ. This chain's CDR3 is CASSLGTSGGGEQFF. DNA for the CDR3: TGTGCCAGCAGCCTCGGGACTAGCGGGGGGGGCGAGCAGTTCTTC.

CDR3 DNA: TGTGCCAGCAGGCGAGACAGCTACAATGAGCAGTTCTTC. It specifies CASRRDSYNEQFF. The gene calls are TRBV7-9 and TRBJ2-1; D is perhaps TRBD1 (5 bases). CDR3 length equals 13 residues. CDR1 is SEHNR, CDR2 FQNEAQ, per germline (reference sequence). The V end was cut by 6 bases, the J end by 3 bases, with 9 bases between.

This chain links TRBV11-2 with TRBJ2-1; 7 bases match TRBD2. The CDR3 has 14 amino acids. The ends lost 4 bases at V and 3 bases at J; junction bases unmatched: 3. Germline loops: CDR1 SGHAT, CDR2 FQNNGV. The CDR3 DNA reads TGTGCCAGCAGCTCCCGGGGGGTCTACAATGAGCAGTTCTTC. This sequence encodes CASSSRGVYNEQFF.

V gene TRBV15 combines with J gene TRBJ1-4; tentatively, D is TRBD1 (5 bases). Germline CDR1 LNHNV, CDR2 YYDKDF (reference sequence). V lost 4 bases to trimming and J lost 4 bases, with 10 bases between them. The CDR3 length is 14 residues. The CDR3 loop is CATSIRGNNEKLFF. In nucleotides, the CDR3 is TGTGCCACCAGCATTCGGGGGAATAATGAAAAACTGTTTTTT.

The rearrangement joins TRBV5-6 to TRBJ2-3; D ambiguous. The CDR3 sequence is 12 residues long. Trimming stripped 0 bases from V and 7 bases from J, with 6 bases between. Looked up from germline, CDR1 is SGHDT and CDR2 is YYEEEE. The CDR3 DNA is TGTGCCAGCAGCTTGGAGAGGTATACGCAGTATTTT. This translates into CASSLERYTQYF.

The chain uses TRBV4-1 and TRBJ2-1, with D perhaps matching TRBD2 (5 bases). V was trimmed by 1 base and J by 12 bases, leaving 13 bases between them. This CDR3 is 13 amino acids long. Looked up from germline, CDR1 is MGHRA and CDR2 is YSYEKL. CDR3 sequence (DNA): TGCGCCAGCAGCCAAGTTGGTCCGGGATGGCAGTTCTTC. This codes for CASSQVGPGWQFF.

This chain joins TRBV11-1 and TRBJ2-5, with D uncertain. The CDR3 length is 12 residues. Germline-derived CDR1 and CDR2 are SGHAT and FQDESV (reference sequence). V shed 7 bases and J shed 6 bases, with 12 bases lying between them. CDR3 in DNA: TGTGCCAGCACCGATGCCCAGAAGACCCAGTACTTC. It is translated as CASTDAQKTQYF.

This clone has a handful of counts. This chain connects TRBV27 to TRBJ1-5; no definite D call. V lost 0 bases to trimming and J lost 5 bases, with 20 bases between them. CDR3 length: 18 amino acids. CDR1 and CDR2 from the germline V gene are MNHEY and SMNVEV (reference sequence). The CDR3 region has the DNA TGTGCCAGCAGTTTATCAGCCATGGCGGGGATAGGACATCAGCCCCAGCATTTT. This codes for CASSLSAMAGIGHQPQHF.

This sequence joins TRBV27 and TRBJ2-3; TRBD2 matches at 8 bases. The germline CDR1 and CDR2 sequences are MNHEY and SMNVEV (reference sequence). The ends lost 3 bases at V and 2 bases at J; junction bases unmatched: 4. The CDR3 length is 15 residues. In nucleotides, the CDR3 is TGTGCCAGCAGTTTCCGGGAGGGGTTCACAGATACGCAGTATTTT. This gives the protein CASSFREGFTDTQYF.

V and J are TRBV6-4 and TRBJ2-2; maybe TRBD1 (6 bases). This CDR3 region has 14 residues. Deletions cut 6 bases from V and 2 bases from J, with 10 bases between. Germline CDR1 is MRHNA and CDR2 is SNTAGT. CDR3 nucleotide sequence: TGTGCCAGCAGGTCACAGGGTAACACCGGGGAGCTGTTTTTT. Protein: CASRSQGNTGELFF.

This clone was found once. The DNA of the CDR3 is TGTGCCTGGGATACAGGGCTTTCGACGGAAAAACTGTTTTTT. Residues: CAWDTGLSTEKLFF. This chain connects TRBV30 to TRBJ1-4; possibly TRBD1 for D (6 bases). CDR1 and CDR2 (germline): GTSNPN, SVGIG (reference sequence). V was clipped by 5 bases and J by 8 bases, with 18 bases between them. The CDR3 contains 14 residues.

The chain joins TRBV7-9 to TRBJ2-1, with D tentatively TRBD2 (6 bases). Trimming cost V 5 bases and J 0 bases, with 23 bases left between them. Per the germline V gene, CDR1 is SEHNR and CDR2 is FQNEAQ (reference sequence). The CDR3 contains 19 residues. CDR3 coding DNA: TGTGCCAGCAGCCCCCCCGTGAGCGGGTCGAGGAGCTCCTACAATGAGCAGTTCTTC. This encodes CASSPPVSGSRSSYNEQFF.

This sequence joins TRBV7-2 and TRBJ1-2, with 10 bases aligning to TRBD1. The germline V gene has CDR1 SGHTA and CDR2 FQGNSA. V was clipped by 5 bases and J by 5 bases; unmatched bases: 5. CDR3 length: 14 residues. The CDR3 DNA is TGTGCCAGCAGCGCGACAGGGGGCGGGTATGGCTACACCTTC. Its protein product is CASSATGGGYGYTF.

This rearrangement joins TRBV5-5 to TRBJ2-3; TRBD2 matches 10 bases. V shed 0 bases and J 7 bases; nucleotides not matched to a gene: 14. This CDR3 has 18 residues. The germline gives CDR1 SGHKS, CDR2 YYEKEE (reference sequence). The CDR3 DNA follows: TGTGCCAGCAGCTTGGGTCCTAGCGGGGGCCAGGGAATAAATACGCAGTATTTT. Translating it yields CASSLGPSGGQGINTQYF.

The sample holds one count of this clone. The gene calls are TRBV2 and TRBJ2-2, with 14 bases matching TRBD2. The J segment lost 3 bases and the V segment lost 5 bases, leaving 8 bases of the junction unmatched. CDR3 size: 18 residues. CDR1 is SNHLY, CDR2 FYNNEI, per germline. This CDR3 reads CASSYKGLAGVDTGELFF. The DNA for the CDR3 is TGTGCCAGCAGTTACAAGGGACTAGCGGGGGTCGACACCGGGGAGCTGTTTTTT.

The V call is TRBV7-6, the J call TRBJ2-5; D not resolved. Between the trimmed V and J ends, which lost 4 bases and 4 bases, there was a span of 10 bases. CDR3 length: 13 residues. Germline CDR1 is SGHVS and CDR2 is FNYEAQ. The CDR3 spells CASSWPGPETQYF. The CDR3 DNA reads as TGTGCCAGCAGCTGGCCAGGTCCAGAGACCCAGTACTTC.

The chain combines TRBV9 with TRBJ1-6; TRBD1 aligns across 9 bases. V lost 0 bases to trimming and J lost 7 bases; unmatched junction nucleotides: 14. The CDR3 contains 19 residues. Germline values: CDR1 SGDLS, CDR2 YYNGEE. The CDR3 protein is CASSVEPAGQGIWNSPLHF. In DNA, the CDR3 is TGTGCCAGCAGCGTAGAACCCGCGGGACAGGGAATTTGGAATTCACCCCTCCACTTT.

The chain couples TRBV7-3 to TRBJ2-2; D unclear. Germline values: CDR1 SGHTA, CDR2 FQGTGA. The CDR3 covers 14 residues. V was cut by 3 bases and J by 5 bases, with 10 bases left in between. The chain's CDR3 is CASSLSALTGELFF. The CDR3 DNA is TGTGCCAGCAGCTTGTCAGCGCTGACCGGGGAGCTGTTTTTT.

V gene TRBV7-9 combines with J gene TRBJ2-7; tentatively, D is TRBD2 (5 bases). The CDR3 length is 13 residues. With 10 bases removed from V and 1 base from J, the gap between germline ends came to 14 bases. CDR1 SEHNR and CDR2 FQNEAQ come from the germline V gene (reference sequence). The CDR3: CATEAKISYEQYF. The CDR3 bases are TGTGCCACGGAGGCAAAAATTTCCTACGAGCAGTACTTC.

The CDR3 sequence: CASSPPDSIYEQYF. DNA of the CDR3: TGTGCCAGCAGCCCGCCGGACAGCATCTACGAGCAGTACTTC. This rearrangement joins TRBV7-8 to TRBJ2-7; a weak D match, TRBD1 (6 bases). In germline, CDR1 is SGHVS, CDR2 FQNEAQ. The CDR3 has 14 residues. V was pared by 5 bases and J by 3 bases, with 14 bases between.

CDR3 bases: TGTGCCAGCATTGCGAGTGCTGGAGATACGCAGTATTTT. Encoded protein: CASIASAGDTQYF. The gene calls are TRBV28 and TRBJ2-3; no reliable D call. Germline lookup yields CDR1 MDHEN and CDR2 SYDVKM. This CDR3 region has 13 residues. With 7 bases removed from V and 5 bases from J, the gap between germline ends came to 13 bases.

The chain is built from TRBV3-1 (or the pseudogene TRBV3-2) and TRBJ2-4; unclear D gene. Trimming cost V 0 bases and J 4 bases, with 7 bases left between them. The CDR3 totals 14 residues. Per germline, CDR1 LGHDT and CDR2 YNNKEL (reference sequence). The CDR3 nucleotides are TGTGCCAGCAGCCAAGACGTAGCTAAAAACATTCAGTACTTC. Protein product: CASSQDVAKNIQYF.

This chain uses TRBV29-1 with TRBJ2-1; a weak D match, TRBD1 (5 bases). This CDR3 has 14 amino acids. With 7 bases removed from V and 8 bases from J, the gap between germline ends came to 21 bases. Germline CDR1 is SQVTM and CDR2 is ANQGSEA. This CDR3 reads CSAYGRAAEDEQFF. Here the CDR3 DNA reads TGCAGCGCCTACGGCAGGGCCGCTGAGGATGAGCAGTTCTTC.

The chain combines TRBV10-3 with TRBJ2-5, with 9 bases identical to TRBD2. Germline lookup yields CDR1 ENHRY and CDR2 SYGVKD. The CDR3 totals 15 residues. CDR3 protein: CATGERGAPQETQYF. The DNA of the CDR3 is TGTGCTACGGGGGAGCGGGGGGCTCCACAAGAGACCCAGTACTTC.

This chain links TRBV19 with TRBJ2-3; TRBD2 aligns across 10 bases. Germline assignment: CDR1 LNHDA and CDR2 SQIVND (reference sequence). V lost 0 bases to trimming and J lost 4 bases; unmatched junction nucleotides: 7. This CDR3 contains 17 residues. The CDR3 here is CASSIDPSGRIADTQYF. The CDR3 DNA reads TGTGCCAGTAGTATAGATCCTAGCGGGAGAATTGCAGATACGCAGTATTTT.

The chain uses TRBV15 and TRBJ2-1; 12 nucleotides match TRBD2. The ends lost 4 bases at V and 0 bases at J; junction bases unmatched: 7. This CDR3 region has 18 residues. Germline CDR1 and CDR2: LNHNV and YYDKDF (reference sequence). This CDR3 reads CATSKLAGGFDSYNEQFF. CDR3 nucleotides: TGTGCCACCAGCAAACTAGCGGGAGGTTTTGACTCCTACAATGAGCAGTTCTTC.

The V call is TRBV5-1, the J call TRBJ2-2, with D maybe TRBD2 (6 bases). This CDR3 has 15 amino acids. Trimming took 4 bases from V and 4 from J, leaving 14 bases between them. Germline V CDR1 and CDR2: SGHRS, YFSETQ. The CDR3 region has the DNA TGCGCCAGCAGCGAAGGAGGGGCCATCACCGGGGAGCTGTTTTTT. The encoded protein is CASSEGGAITGELFF.

The V gene is TRBV5-4, the J gene TRBJ2-2; 8 bases map to TRBD1. The germline V gene encodes CDR1 SGHNT and CDR2 YYREEE (reference sequence). The CDR3 is 15 residues long. J gave up 7 bases and V 4 bases, and 9 bases lay outside the gene matches. The DNA for the CDR3 is TGTGCCAGCAGCCCTACAGGGGGTGCAAACGGGGAGCTGTTTTTT. Translated, it gives CASSPTGGANGELFF.

This clone was recorded a few times. The chain combines TRBV2 with TRBJ2-7; 9 nucleotides line up with TRBD1. This CDR3 spans 12 amino acids. CDR1 is SNHLY and CDR2 is FYNNEI in the germline V gene. V was pared by 8 bases and J by 3 bases, with 2 bases of the junction left unmatched. CDR3 region: CASLDRGYEQYF. In nucleotides, the CDR3 is TGTGCCAGCCTGGACAGGGGCTACGAGCAGTACTTC.

V is TRBV6-5 and J is TRBJ2-3, with a possible D match to TRBD2 (6 bases). V lost 6 bases and J 1 base, leaving 11 bases between the germline ends. Per the germline V gene, CDR1 is MNHEY and CDR2 is SVGAGI. The CDR3 runs 14 residues. The CDR3 protein is CASRDSGRTDTQYF. The CDR3 bases are TGTGCCAGCAGGGATAGCGGACGCACAGATACGCAGTATTTT.